This TCR beta chain was profiled in a study of cytomegalovirus exposure and HLA in healthy donors. Overall study findings and caveats: An analysis was carried out at a later point. It showed that HLA-associated TCR beta chains were more clonally expanded than equally common non-associated chains. Sequencing depth across donors, presence/absence analyses assumed, was roughly uniform.

Primers for the PCR totalled 60 Vbeta and 13 Jbeta. Using immunoSEQ multiplex PCR, the repertoire was profiled, and TCRdb retains in-frame clones only, with some absent. Among 40,000 or so clones, around 69% were seen once, and the ten largest hold roughly 3.2%. V was cut by 0 bases and J by 0 bases, with 12 bases left in between. Per germline, CDR1 GTSNPN and CDR2 SVGIG (reference sequence). This CDR3 is 16 amino acids long. Comment on this clone: What it binds is not known.

Healthy bone marrow donors made up the donor group. Whereas donors were nominally healthy upon sampling, unrecorded immune exposures were probable. This receptor was taken from a woman under 40 in good health and CMV-seronegative. Sequenced sample: PBMCs. The chain recombines TRBV30 with TRBJ1-5; D gene uncertain. The CDR3 DNA sequence: TGTGCCTGGAGTGTACCGGAGACTTATAGCAATCAGCCCCAGCATTTT. This codes for CAWSVPETYSNQPQHF.